This T cell receptor (beta chain) was captured by sequencing in a study of human T cells and chemical hapten exposure. Study-wide findings and caveats: Following DPC sensitization, TCRs present above 1 in 1000 frequency showed no change.

Noted time point: healthy volunteer bleed at 6 weeks. The authors extracted total RNA from unfractionated whole blood. In this sample, this clonotype turned up once. Its target is unknown. The study's library attached unique molecular identifiers to single cDNA molecules. In the authors' workflow: From around 25,000 to 690,000 TCRs were found per sample, with a median of 95,638. Via MiXCR, TCRdb re-called the RACE reads, giving one row per CDR3 protein. The V and J calls, along with clone size, are taken from TCRdb and not from the paper's own processing. The data hold around 80,000 distinct CDR3 sequences, with approximately 8% observed a single time. The sequence was collected from a male donor in good health. Some clones in this sample may be carry-over from other donors' samples. The material sequenced was whole blood.

Here the CDR3 DNA reads TGTGCCAGCAGTGTTGGTTTTGGGAGCAATCAGCCCCAGCATTTT. This translates into CASSVGFGSNQPQHF. The chain carries TRBV2 and TRBJ1-5; no reliable D call. V shed 4 bases and J shed 1 base, with 11 bases lying between them. This CDR3 has 15 amino acids. In germline, CDR1 is SNHLY, CDR2 FYNNEI.